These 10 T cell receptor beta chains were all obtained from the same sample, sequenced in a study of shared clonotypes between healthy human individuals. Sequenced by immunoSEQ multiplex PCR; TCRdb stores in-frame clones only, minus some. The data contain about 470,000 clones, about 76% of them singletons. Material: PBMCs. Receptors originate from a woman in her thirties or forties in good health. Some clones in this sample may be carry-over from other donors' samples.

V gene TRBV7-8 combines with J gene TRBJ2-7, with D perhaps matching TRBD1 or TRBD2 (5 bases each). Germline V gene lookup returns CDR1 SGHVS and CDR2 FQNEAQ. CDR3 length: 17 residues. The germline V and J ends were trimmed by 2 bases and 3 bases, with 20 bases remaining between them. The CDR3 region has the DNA TGTGCCAGCAGCTTAAGCATCAGGGCCGGGATGGACTACGAGCAGTACTTC. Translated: CASSLSIRAGMDYEQYF. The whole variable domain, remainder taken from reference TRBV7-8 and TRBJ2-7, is GAGVSQSPRYKVAKRGQDVALRCDPISGHVSLFWYQQALGQGPEFLTYFQNEAQLDKSGLPSDRFFAERPEGSVSTLKIQRTQQEDSAVYLCASSLSIRAGMDYEQYFGPGTRLTVT.

CDR3 loop: CAIEGGGNYGYTF. CDR3 DNA: TGTGCCATCGAGGGAGGGGGGAATTATGGCTACACCTTC. The J gene is TRBJ1-2, the V gene TRBV10-3, with D maybe TRBD1 (6 bases). Trimming shortened V by 8 bases and J by 5 bases, and 15 bases separated the two germline ends. The length of the CDR3 is 13 residues. Germline CDR1 and CDR2: ENHRY and SYGVKD.

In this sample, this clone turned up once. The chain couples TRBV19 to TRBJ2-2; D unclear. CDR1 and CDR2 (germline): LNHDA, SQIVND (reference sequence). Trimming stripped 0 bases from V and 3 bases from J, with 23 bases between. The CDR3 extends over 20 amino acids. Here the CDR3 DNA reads TGTGCCAGTAGTATAGATCCCGCAGTAAGGGCCTCCGTGGACACCGGGGAGCTGTTTTTT. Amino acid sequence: CASSIDPAVRASVDTGELFF.

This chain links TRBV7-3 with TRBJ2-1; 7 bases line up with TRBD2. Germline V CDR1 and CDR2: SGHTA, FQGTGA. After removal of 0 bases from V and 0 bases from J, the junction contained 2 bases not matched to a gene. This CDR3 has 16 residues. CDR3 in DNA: TGTGCCAGCAGCTTAACCGGGGGGAGCTCCTACAATGAGCAGTTCTTC. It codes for CASSLTGGSSYNEQFF.

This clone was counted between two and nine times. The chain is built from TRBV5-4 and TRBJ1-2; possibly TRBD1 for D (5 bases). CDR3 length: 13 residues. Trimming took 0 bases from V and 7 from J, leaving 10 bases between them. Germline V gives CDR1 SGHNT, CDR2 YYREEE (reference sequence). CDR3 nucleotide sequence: TGTGCCAGCAGCTTGGCCCTGGGGCTTGGCTACACCTTC. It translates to CASSLALGLGYTF.

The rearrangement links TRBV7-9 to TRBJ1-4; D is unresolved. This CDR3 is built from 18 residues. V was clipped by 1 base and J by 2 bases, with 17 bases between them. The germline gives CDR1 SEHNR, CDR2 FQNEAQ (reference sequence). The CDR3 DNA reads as TGTGCCAGCAGCTTAGATTATGGCCACCCCCCTACTAATGAAAAACTGTTTTTT. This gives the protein CASSLDYGHPPTNEKLFF.

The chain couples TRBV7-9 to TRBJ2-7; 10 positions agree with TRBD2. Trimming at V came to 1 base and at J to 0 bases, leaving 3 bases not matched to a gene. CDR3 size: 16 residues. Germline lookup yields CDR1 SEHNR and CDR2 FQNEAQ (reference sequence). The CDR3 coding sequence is TGTGCCAGCAGCTTAGGGACTAGCGGATCCTCCTACGAGCAGTACTTC. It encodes CASSLGTSGSSYEQYF.

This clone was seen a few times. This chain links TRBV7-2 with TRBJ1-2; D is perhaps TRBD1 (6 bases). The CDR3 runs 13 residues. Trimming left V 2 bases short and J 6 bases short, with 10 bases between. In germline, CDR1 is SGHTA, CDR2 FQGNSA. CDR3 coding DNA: TGTGCCAGCAGCTTACAGGGGAGGGATGGCTACACCTTC. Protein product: CASSLQGRDGYTF.

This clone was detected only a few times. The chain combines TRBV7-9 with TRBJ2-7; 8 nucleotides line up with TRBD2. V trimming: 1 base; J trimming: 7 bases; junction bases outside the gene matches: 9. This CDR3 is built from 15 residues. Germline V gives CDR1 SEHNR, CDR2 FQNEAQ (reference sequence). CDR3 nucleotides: TGTGCCAGCAGCTTAGGTCGAGCGGGAGCGGGGGAGCAGTACTTC. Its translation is CASSLGRAGAGEQYF.

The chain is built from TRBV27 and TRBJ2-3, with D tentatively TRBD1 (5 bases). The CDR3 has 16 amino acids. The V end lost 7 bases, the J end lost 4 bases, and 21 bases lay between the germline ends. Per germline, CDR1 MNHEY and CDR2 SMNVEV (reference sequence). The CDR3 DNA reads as TGTGCCAGCAATTCCGCCCCATCAGGGTTTTCAGATACGCAGTATTTT. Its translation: CASNSAPSGFSDTQYF.